This TCR beta chain stems from a study of cytomegalovirus exposure and HLA in healthy donors. 13 Jbeta primers and 60 Vbeta primers were used for the PCR. The method was immunoSEQ multiplex PCR; TCRdb's version includes in-frame clones alone and lacks a portion of them. The table lists around 100,000 clones, over 55% of them singletons. The trim removed 8 bases at V and 0 bases at J, leaving 7 bases unmatched. This CDR3 has 15 amino acids. The V gene's germline CDR1 is LNHDA and CDR2 SQIVND (reference sequence). Material: PBMCs. The receptor was derived from a man aged 18 to 30 in good health and CMV-seropositive. V usage is TRBV19 and J usage is TRBJ1-5; 7 nucleotides align to TRBD1. The chain's CDR3 is CASLSGQYSNQPQHF. CDR3 DNA: TGTGCCAGTCTTTCGGGACAGTATAGCAATCAGCCCCAGCATTTT.